This T cell receptor beta chain emerged from a study of blood T cell repertoires in COVID-19. Recruitment covered about two dozen US areas and drew participants whose ages spanned roughly 18 to 100 years. Germline CDR1 is SGHTA and CDR2 is FQGNSA. The CDR3 runs 15 residues. V was pared by 5 bases and J by 6 bases, with 20 bases between. TCRdb's copy holds only in-frame clones and misses some; the assay was immunoSEQ multiplex PCR. Of some 260,000 clones in the sample, roughly 91% are singletons; the top ten hold roughly 8.6%. Sample: PBMCs or T cells enriched from blood (not recorded which). This TCR derives from a man aged 40-50 years who had recovered from COVID-19. The rearrangement uses TRBV7-2 and TRBJ2-7; D perhaps matches TRBD2 (6 bases). The DNA of the CDR3 is TGTGCCAGCAGCCTAGTGGTGCAGGGAGGACCCGAGCAGTACTTC. It specifies CASSLVVQGGPEQYF. Full variable domain (outside the CDR3, taken from reference TRBV7-2 and TRBJ2-7): GAGVSQSPSNKVTEKGKDVELRCDPISGHTALYWYRQSLGQGLEFLIYFQGNSAPDKSGLPSDRFSAERTGGSVSTLTIQRTQQEDSAVYLCASSLVVQGGPEQYFGPGTRLTVT.